The entry below describes one T cell receptor beta chain. Antigen specificity is unknown. Methods used by the authors: Junction-only sequences produced by ImmunoSEQ had no quality scores, so filtering differed. TCRdb's copy holds only in-frame clones and misses some; the assay was immunoSEQ multiplex PCR. The DNA gave D and trimming, while V, J and clone size come from that table. The sample yields about 600,000 clones, 98% seen once. Positively selected for CCR7, the CD45RO-negative cells used as naive CD8 cells excluded terminally differentiated effector memory CD45RA+ cells. This record belongs to a study of shared clonotypes between healthy human individuals. Study-level background: Three plates each covered CD4 naive and memory; CD8 naive two, CD8 memory one. Overall study results and limits: Despite large depth, sorted-subset datasets appeared incompletely sequenced.

The germline CDR1 and CDR2 sequences are LGHNT and FRNRAP. V lost 0 bases to trimming and J lost 3 bases, with 11 bases between them. This CDR3 region has 15 residues. The chain couples TRBV12-5 to TRBJ2-5, with unresolved D. Material for sequencing was naive CD8+ T cells sorted from blood. This sequence was found in a man between 25 and 39 years old in good health. The CDR3 DNA is TGTGCTAGTGGTTTGGTAGGCGCCAGAGAAGAGACCCAGTACTTC. Protein product: CASGLVGAREETQYF.